The 28 T cell receptor beta chains given below trace back to one sample, sequenced in a study of regulatory and conventional T cells in RAG deficiency (dated by TCRdb to about 2017). Libraries were constructed by the immunoSEQ multiplex PCR assay. In TCRdb, the immuneACCESS table is reduced to in-frame sequences with V and J assigned. These tables do not hold every clone; where another copy was compared, an unresolved V gene accounts for under half, and the others remain unexplained. This sample comprises approximately 12,000 clones, 85% to 95% of them detected only once. Around 0.96% of the sample is taken by the ten largest. Before genomic DNA extraction, conventional CD4+ T cells were purified from blood as CD25-low CD127-high cells. These data were also reused for a study on regulatory T cells. The second study also describes: The multiplex PCR used 52 forward TRBV primers and 13 reverse TRBJ primers, with assay-based and computational corrections for amplification bias.

Sample: CD4+ effector T cells sorted from blood. These receptors originate from a human donor in good health.

The chain couples TRBV29-1 to TRBJ2-7; no clear D gene. Trimming left V 7 bases short and J 5 bases short, with 15 bases between. CDR1 is SQVTM and CDR2 is ANQGSEA in the germline V gene. There are 12 residues in the CDR3. As DNA, the CDR3 is TGCAGCGCCAGGTGGCCCCCGAACGAGCAGTACTTC. It is translated as CSARWPPNEQYF.

The chain uses TRBV4-1 and TRBJ2-4; D possibly corresponds to TRBD2 (5 bases). V was shortened by 0 bases and J by 1 base, with 7 bases between the two germline ends. The CDR3 is 15 residues long. CDR1 MGHRA and CDR2 YSYEKL come from the germline V gene. CDR3 sequence reads: CASSQDPGAKNIQYF. The CDR3 bases are TGCGCCAGCAGCCAAGATCCGGGGGCCAAAAACATTCAGTACTTC.

V is TRBV7-2 and J is TRBJ2-7; D gene ambiguous. V was trimmed by 3 bases and J by 0 bases, leaving 9 bases between them. Germline V gene lookup returns CDR1 SGHTA and CDR2 FQGNSA. There are 14 residues in the CDR3. CDR3 in DNA: TGTGCCAGCAGCTTCGACATACGCTCCTACGAGCAGTACTTC. The encoded protein is CASSFDIRSYEQYF. Variable domain in full (rest from reference TRBV7-2 and TRBJ2-7): GAGVSQSPSNKVTEKGKDVELRCDPISGHTALYWYRQSLGQGLEFLIYFQGNSAPDKSGLPSDRFSAERTGGSVSTLTIQRTQQEDSAVYLCASSFDIRSYEQYFGPGTRLTVT.

The rearrangement uses TRBV19 and TRBJ1-4; 8 bases match TRBD1. Looked up from germline, CDR1 is LNHDA and CDR2 is SQIVND (reference sequence). The length of the CDR3 is 14 residues. Trimming took 7 bases from V and 8 from J; bases not matched to a gene: 9. CDR3 sequence reads: CASTPDRGGEKLFF. The CDR3 coding sequence is TGTGCCAGTACTCCCGACAGGGGAGGAGAAAAACTGTTTTTT. The full variable domain, with the rest looked up from reference TRBV19 and TRBJ1-4, is DGGITQSPKYLFRKEGQNVTLSCEQNLNHDAMYWYRQDPGQGLRLIYYSQIVNDFQKGDIAEGYSVSREKKESFPLTVTSAQKNPTAFYLCASTPDRGGEKLFFGSGTQLSVL.

The chain employs TRBV7-8 and TRBJ1-2; tentatively, D is TRBD1 (6 bases). CDR3 length: 13 residues. CDR1 is SGHVS, CDR2 FQNEAQ, per germline. Trimming shortened V by 3 bases and J by 3 bases, and 8 bases separated the two germline ends. CDR3: CASSFKGDYGYTF. In nucleotides, the CDR3 is TGTGCCAGCAGCTTTAAGGGGGACTATGGCTACACCTTC.

The chain links TRBV6-9 to TRBJ1-5; 10 bases are a match to TRBD1. The J segment lost 7 bases and the V segment lost 4 bases, leaving 10 bases of the junction unmatched. The CDR3 totals 16 residues. Germline values: CDR1 MNHGY, CDR2 SVAAGI. The CDR3 DNA sequence: TGTGCCAGCAGTTCCCCCGCGGACAGGGGGGACCAGCCCCAGCATTTT. Amino acid sequence: CASSSPADRGDQPQHF.

J is TRBJ2-7 and V is TRBV9; 10 bases fit TRBD2. The V gene's germline CDR1 is SGDLS and CDR2 YYNGEE. V lost 5 bases, J lost 1 base, and 6 bases stayed unmatched. The CDR3 runs 15 residues. The CDR3 bases are TGTGCCAGCAGTGAAAGCGGGAGGGGTTCCTACGAGCAGTACTTC. Translation gives CASSESGRGSYEQYF. Looking up the rest from reference TRBV9 and TRBJ2-7 gives the full variable domain: DSGVTQTPKHLITATGQRVTLRCSPRSGDLSVYWYQQSLDQGLQFLIQYYNGEERAKGNILERFSAQQFPDLHSELNLSSLELGDSALYFCASSESGRGSYEQYFGPGTRLTVT.

The CDR3 DNA follows: TGTGCCAGCAGCTTAAACGGGCACAACACTGAAGCTTTCTTT. As protein: CASSLNGHNTEAFF. J is TRBJ1-1 and V is TRBV11-1, with D uncertain. The V gene lost 2 bases and the J gene lost 2 bases, with 9 bases spanning the gap. The CDR3 has 14 residues. Germline loops: CDR1 SGHAT, CDR2 FQDESV (reference sequence).

V and J are TRBV27 and TRBJ2-4; the match to TRBD2 covers 7 bases. The CDR3 is 17 residues long. The germline gives CDR1 MNHEY, CDR2 SMNVEV (reference sequence). After removal of 5 bases from V and 3 bases from J, the junction contained 13 bases not matched to a gene. The CDR3 bases are TGTGCCAGCAGTGATTCCCCGGGGAGGGGAATCAAAAACATTCAGTACTTC. It yields the protein CASSDSPGRGIKNIQYF.

The gene calls are TRBV18 and TRBJ2-7; 9 positions agree with TRBD1. The CDR3 length is 17 residues. V was clipped by 0 bases and J by 4 bases; unmatched bases: 10. CDR1 and CDR2 (germline): KGHSH, LQKENI. In nucleotides, the CDR3 is TGTGCCAGCTCACCACCGGGGGACAGGGTGACGTTTTACGAGCAGTACTTC. It encodes CASSPPGDRVTFYEQYF.

The chain couples TRBV5-1 to TRBJ2-2; 8 bases map to TRBD1. Germline CDR1 SGHRS, CDR2 YFSETQ. The CDR3 is made up of 15 amino acids. With V trimmed by 8 bases and J by 2 bases, 8 bases remained unmatched. CDR3 in DNA: TGCGCCAGTACCGGACAGGGTCCCAACACCGGGGAGCTGTTTTTT. Protein sequence: CASTGQGPNTGELFF.

The sample holds one count of this clone. The junction departs from the called germline gene at one end, perhaps through a read error. The chain recombines TRBV6-5 with TRBJ2-2; tentative D call: TRBD1 (5 bases). The CDR3 is made up of 14 amino acids. Germline lookup yields CDR1 MNHEY and CDR2 SVGAGI. The CDR3 DNA follows: TGTGCCAGCAGTTGGACACGGATGGCCGGCGAGCTGTTTTTT. Amino acid sequence: CASSWTRMAGELFF.

This rearrangement joins TRBV29-1 to TRBJ2-2; D is undetermined. The CDR3 sequence is 13 residues long. In germline, CDR1 is SQVTM, CDR2 ANQGSEA. V lost 4 bases, J lost 0 bases, and 6 bases lay in between. In DNA, the CDR3 is TGCAGCGTTGTCGTAGCGAACACCGGGGAGCTGTTTTTT. Translating gives CSVVVANTGELFF.

The rearrangement links TRBV7-3 to TRBJ1-2; 7 nucleotides align to TRBD1. The CDR3 contains 14 residues. The germline V gene has CDR1 SGHTA and CDR2 FQGTGA. The V segment lost 4 bases and the J segment 4 bases; nucleotides outside the gene matches: 6. CDR3 DNA sequence: TGTGCCAGCAGCTGGGACAGTACTGGCTATGGCTACACCTTC. Amino acids: CASSWDSTGYGYTF.

V and J are TRBV6-5 and TRBJ2-1, with D hard to call. Looked up from germline, CDR1 is MNHEY and CDR2 is SVGAGI. V lost 0 bases and J lost 10, with 10 bases in between. The CDR3 totals 13 residues. CDR3: CASSYSEHLEQFF. The DNA for the CDR3 is TGTGCCAGCAGTTACTCAGAACACCTCGAGCAGTTCTTC.

V is TRBV4-1 and J is TRBJ1-4; D unclear. The germline V gene encodes CDR1 MGHRA and CDR2 YSYEKL. This CDR3 spans 17 amino acids. Deletions cut 3 bases from V and 0 bases from J, with 14 bases between. The CDR3 sequence: CASSHPTAGATNEKLFF. The CDR3 nucleotides are TGCGCCAGCAGCCACCCCACCGCGGGTGCAACTAATGAAAAACTGTTTTTT.

This clone was seen a single time. This chain joins TRBV5-1 and TRBJ2-1, with TRBD2 identical over 8 bases. Trimming cost V 7 bases and J 4 bases; bases outside gene matches: 10. Germline V gives CDR1 SGHRS, CDR2 YFSETQ. CDR3 length equals 15 residues. The CDR3 here is CASGQTGGNYNEQFF. The CDR3 nucleotides are TGCGCCAGCGGACAAACGGGGGGGAATTACAATGAGCAGTTCTTC.

The V and J genes are TRBV2 and TRBJ1-4, with 8 bases matching TRBD1. The CDR3 is 16 amino acids. Germline trimming cut 2 bases from V and 8 bases from J; bases unmatched to any gene: 10. Per germline, CDR1 SNHLY and CDR2 FYNNEI. The CDR3 spells CASSELRTGWGEKLFF. CDR3 DNA: TGTGCCAGCAGTGAATTACGGACAGGGTGGGGGGAAAAACTGTTTTTT.

This chain joins TRBV25-1 and TRBJ2-7; TRBD2 matches 7 bases. Germline assignment: CDR1 MGHDK and CDR2 SYGVNS. This CDR3 spans 14 amino acids. After removal of 2 bases from V and 6 bases from J, the junction contained 7 bases not matched to a gene. Written as DNA, the CDR3 is TGTGCCAGCAGTGAACCCGGGGAGGGCTCCGAGCAGTACTTC. This gives the protein CASSEPGEGSEQYF.

This clone was detected only once. The V gene is TRBV27, the J gene TRBJ2-7, with D maybe TRBD2 (6 bases). Germline values: CDR1 MNHEY, CDR2 SMNVEV (reference sequence). V was pared by 2 bases and J by 6 bases, with 11 bases between. CDR3 length: 13 amino acids. CDR3 nucleotide sequence: TGTGCCAGCAGTTTACACGGGAGAGGCGAGCAGTACTTC. Translation: CASSLHGRGEQYF.

The chain recombines TRBV9 with TRBJ2-2; D ambiguous. Germline loops: CDR1 SGDLS, CDR2 YYNGEE. The ends were cut back, 0 bases at V and 0 bases at J, with 12 bases in the middle. This CDR3 has 17 residues. CDR3 loop: CASSVVSNWANTGELFF. Written as DNA, the CDR3 is TGTGCCAGCAGCGTAGTAAGTAACTGGGCGAACACCGGGGAGCTGTTTTTT.

V usage is TRBV23-1 and J usage is TRBJ1-1; 7 bases match TRBD1. TRBV23-1 is filed as an ORF, its function uncertain. V shed 4 bases and J 8 bases; nucleotides not matched to a gene: 10. The CDR3 length is 14 residues. The CDR3: CASSRTDRALEAFF. CDR3 nucleotide sequence: TGCGCCAGCAGTCGAACTGACAGGGCCCTAGAAGCTTTCTTT.

V and J are TRBV9 and TRBJ2-1; 9 bases are a match to TRBD1. Germline loops: CDR1 SGDLS, CDR2 YYNGEE. V lost 2 bases to trimming and J lost 0 bases; unmatched junction nucleotides: 9. The CDR3 spans 18 residues. This chain's CDR3 is CASSVGTGGLGSYNEQFF. For the CDR3, the DNA is TGTGCCAGCAGCGTGGGTACAGGGGGCTTAGGCTCCTACAATGAGCAGTTCTTC.

The CDR3 is CASSLGTSGRNTGELFF. In DNA form, the CDR3 reads TGTGCCAGCAGCTTAGGGACTAGCGGGAGGAACACCGGGGAGCTGTTTTTT. The V and J genes are TRBV11-2 and TRBJ2-2; 13 nucleotides agree with TRBD2. V was pared by 1 base and J by 1 base, with 0 bases of the junction left unmatched. CDR1 is SGHAT, CDR2 FQNNGV, per germline. This CDR3 is 17 amino acids long.

J is TRBJ2-3 and V is TRBV15; perhaps TRBD2 as D (6 bases). Germline V CDR1 and CDR2: LNHNV, YYDKDF (reference sequence). With 5 bases removed from V and 0 bases from J, the gap between germline ends came to 9 bases. This CDR3 comprises 14 residues. CDR3 protein: CATSGGSSTDTQYF. CDR3 in DNA: TGTGCCACCAGCGGGGGGAGTAGCACAGATACGCAGTATTTT.

This chain links TRBV4-2 with TRBJ1-5; 10 bases are a match to TRBD1. CDR1 LGHNA and CDR2 YNFKEQ come from the germline V gene. The CDR3 is 15 residues long. Trimming at V came to 4 bases and at J to 6 bases, leaving 6 bases not matched to a gene. The chain's CDR3 is CASSPGTGEGQPQHF. CDR3 in DNA: TGTGCCAGCAGCCCCGGGACAGGGGAGGGTCAGCCCCAGCATTTT.

Only one count was recorded for this clone. The chain uses TRBV11-3 and TRBJ2-5; D is unclear. CDR3 length: 13 amino acids. CDR1 is SGHNT and CDR2 is YENEEA in the germline V gene. Trimming stripped 3 bases from V and 1 base from J, with 6 bases between. The CDR3 DNA follows: TGTGCCAGCAGCTTTACTTTCCAAGAGACCCAGTACTTC. It encodes CASSFTFQETQYF.

The chain joins TRBV5-1 to TRBJ2-5; D gene ambiguous. Trimming removed 0 bases from V and 1 base from J, with 4 bases in between. The germline V gene encodes CDR1 SGHRS and CDR2 YFSETQ. This CDR3 comprises 13 residues. CDR3 DNA: TGCGCCAGCAGCTTGGAGGGCCAAGAGACCCAGTACTTC. Residues: CASSLEGQETQYF.